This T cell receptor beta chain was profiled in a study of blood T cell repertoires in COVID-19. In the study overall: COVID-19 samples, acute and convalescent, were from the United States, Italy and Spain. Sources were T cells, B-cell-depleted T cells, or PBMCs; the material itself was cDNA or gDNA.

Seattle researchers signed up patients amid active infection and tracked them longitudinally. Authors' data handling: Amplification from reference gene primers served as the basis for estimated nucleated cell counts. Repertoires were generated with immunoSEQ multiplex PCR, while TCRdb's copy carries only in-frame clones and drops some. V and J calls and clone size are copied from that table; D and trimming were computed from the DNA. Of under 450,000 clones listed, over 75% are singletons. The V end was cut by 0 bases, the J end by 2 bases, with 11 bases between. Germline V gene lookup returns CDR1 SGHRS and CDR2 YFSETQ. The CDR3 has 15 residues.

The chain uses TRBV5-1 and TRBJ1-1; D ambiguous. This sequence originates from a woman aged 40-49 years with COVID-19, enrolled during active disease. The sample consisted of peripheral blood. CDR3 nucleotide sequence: TGCGCCAGCAGCTTGGTACAGAAGGCAAACACTGAAGCTTTCTTT. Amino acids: CASSLVQKANTEAFF.